Listed below are T cell receptor beta chains from one sample, sequenced in a study of technical replicates of blood from a handful of donors. Sequencing used immunoSEQ multiplex PCR; TCRdb keeps in-frame clones, though not all of them. The repertoire holds around 97,000 clones, about 94% seen once, with about 0.3% in the top ten. Sample: T cells isolated from PBMCs. These receptors were taken from a human donor in good health. The CDR3 runs from the conserved cysteine through the conserved F or W. D genes are given only for firm matches. Clone size is not always given. Where it is, it says once, few, many or a class for expanded clones.

>TRBV6-4|TRBD2|TRBJ2-2|NA
CASSDGAGATGELFF
TGTGCCAGCAGTGACGGTGCGGGAGCTACCGGGGAGCTGTTTTTT
>TRBV7-2|NA|TRBJ2-4|NA
CASSLAGGLAKNIQYF
TGTGCCAGCAGCTTAGCTGGGGGACTAGCCAAAAACATTCAGTACTTC
>TRBV7-2|NA|TRBJ2-1|NA
CASSFVVNEQFF
TGTGCCAGCAGCTTTGTTGTAAATGAGCAGTTCTTC
>TRBV15|TRBD1|TRBJ1-1|NA
CATSASHSQGGTEAFF
TGTGCCACCAGCGCCTCACACTCTCAGGGGGGAACTGAAGCTTTCTTT
>TRBV5-1|NA|TRBJ2-1|NA
CASSWRVIGSYNEQFF
TGCGCCAGCAGCTGGCGGGTAATTGGTTCCTACAATGAGCAGTTCTTC
>TRBV6-5|TRBD2|TRBJ2-1|NA
CASSYGLAGSYNEQFF
TGTGCCAGCAGTTACGGACTAGCGGGTTCCTACAATGAGCAGTTCTTC
>TRBV7-9|TRBD1|TRBJ2-1|NA
CAGLYRGNEQFF
TGTGCCGGGTTATACAGGGGAAATGAGCAGTTCTTC
>TRBV2|NA|TRBJ1-4|NA
CASSDRLRGKLFF
TGTGCCAGCAGCGACAGGCTAAGGGGAAAACTGTTTTTT
>TRBV27|TRBD1|TRBJ1-2|NA
CASSLAGGDFYGYTF
TGTGCCAGCAGTTTAGCAGGGGGCGATTTCTATGGCTACACCTTC
>TRBV27|NA|TRBJ1-3|NA
CASSLRGSGNTIYF
TGTGCCAGCAGTTTACGGGGATCAGGAAACACCATATATTTT
>TRBV9|TRBD1|TRBJ1-2|NA
CASSVESGQGAGGYTF
TGTGCCAGCAGCGTAGAGTCGGGACAGGGGGCGGGTGGCTACACCTTC
>TRBV5-5|TRBD2|TRBJ2-2|NA
CASSSPGTSFLGELFF
TGTGCCAGCAGCTCCCCAGGGACTAGCTTCCTCGGGGAGCTGTTTTTT
>TRBV7-9|NA|TRBJ1-2|NA
CASSLKTGLYGYTF
TGTGCCAGCAGCTTAAAGACAGGCCTCTATGGCTACACCTTC
>TRBV4-1|NA|TRBJ2-1|NA
CASSQGPVGRYYNEQFF
TGCGCCAGCAGCCAGGGTCCGGTCGGCAGGTACTACAATGAGCAGTTCTTC
>TRBV15|TRBD2|TRBJ2-1|NA
CATSSRAGGLENEQFF
TGTGCCACCAGCAGTAGAGCGGGAGGGTTGGAAAATGAGCAGTTCTTC
>TRBV30|TRBD1|TRBJ1-2|NA
CACRGRDFYGYTF
TGTGCCTGCAGGGGGCGGGACTTTTATGGCTACACCTTC
>TRBV18|TRBD1|TRBJ1-1|NA
CASSPLVLTGDTEAFF
TGTGCCAGCTCACCGCTGGTCTTAACAGGGGACACTGAAGCTTTCTTT
>TRBV7-8|TRBD1|TRBJ2-4|once
CASSLRDRGYIQYF
TGTGCCAGCAGCTTAAGGGACAGGGGCTACATTCAGTACTTC
>TRBV25-1|NA|TRBJ1-5|once
CASSDYGLGGGNQPQHF
TGTGCCAGCAGTGACTACGGGCTGGGGGGGGGTAATCAGCCCCAGCATTTT
>TRBV30|NA|TRBJ1-6|NA
CAWSVRVNSPLHF
TGTGCCTGGAGTGTACGGGTGAATTCACCCCTCCACTTT
>TRBV5-1|NA|TRBJ1-1|once
CASSLVLGSGASEAFF
TGCGCCAGCAGCTTGGTGTTAGGGAGTGGTGCGAGTGAAGCTTTCTTT
>TRBV28|NA|TRBJ1-1|NA
CASSVLSEGTEAFF
TGTGCCAGCAGCGTCCTATCCGAGGGCACTGAAGCTTTCTTT
>TRBV7-8|NA|TRBJ1-2|NA
CASTYRRDTGRYGYTF
TGTGCCAGCACTTACCGTCGGGACACCGGACGCTATGGCTACACCTTC
>TRBV12-5|TRBD2|TRBJ2-2|NA
CASVAGGTGELFF
TGTGCTAGTGTCGCGGGGGGCACCGGGGAGCTGTTTTTT
>TRBV4-2|NA|TRBJ2-7|NA
CASSQESLVFYEQYF
TGTGCCAGCAGCCAAGAAAGTCTAGTTTTCTACGAGCAGTACTTC
>TRBV11-2|TRBD2|TRBJ2-1|NA
CASSLGLAALDNEQFF
TGTGCCAGCAGCTTGGGACTAGCGGCTCTAGACAATGAGCAGTTCTTC
>TRBV7-9|NA|TRBJ2-7|NA
CAIEDSPSSYEQYF
TGTGCCATAGAGGACAGCCCTAGCTCCTACGAGCAGTACTTC